Following are 9 T cell receptor beta chains from one sample sequenced in a study of blood T cells in healthy people across ages. With a J-beta primer mix and a sample-barcoded 5' primer, a second PCR ran about 7 to 12 cycles. One entry per CDR3 protein results from TCRdb running MiXCR on the 5' RACE reads. Found here are about 1,600,000 distinct CDR3 sequences, 42% of them singletons; the top ten hold less than 8%. Sequences were obtained from blood. All receptors derive from a woman under 30 in good health.

Only a few counts were recorded for this clonotype. The CDR3 DNA sequence: TGTGCCATCAGTGAAGGGACAGGGGGCGAGACCCAGTACTTC. Translating it yields CAISEGTGGETQYF. The chain uses TRBV10-3 and TRBJ2-5; 12 bases are a match to TRBD1. The CDR3 is made up of 14 amino acids. Germline trimming cut 3 bases from V and 5 bases from J; bases unmatched to any gene: 1. Germline lookup yields CDR1 ENHRY and CDR2 SYGVKD.

A few counts support this clonotype. The rearrangement joins TRBV7-9 to TRBJ2-5; D is unclear. The V end was cut by 3 bases, the J end by 4 bases, with 9 bases between. Germline CDR1 reads SEHNR; CDR2 reads FQNEAQ (reference sequence). This CDR3 has 13 amino acids. The CDR3 spells CASSFMVRETQYF. The CDR3 DNA sequence: TGTGCCAGCAGCTTTATGGTGAGAGAGACCCAGTACTTC.

The chain employs TRBV9 and TRBJ2-7, with no clear D. Germline lookup yields CDR1 SGDLS and CDR2 YYNGEE. The CDR3 consists of 16 residues. With 0 bases removed from V and 1 base from J, the gap between germline ends came to 14 bases. The CDR3: CASSVAPTLGSYEQYF. The CDR3 region has the DNA TGTGCCAGCAGCGTAGCTCCGACCTTGGGGTCCTACGAGCAGTACTTC.

The table lists this clonotype with a few counts. The chain couples TRBV5-6 to TRBJ2-3; D tentatively reads TRBD1 or TRBD2 (5 bases each). The V gene's germline CDR1 is SGHDT and CDR2 YYEEEE. The length of the CDR3 is 12 residues. V was trimmed by 0 bases and J by 13 bases, leaving 12 bases between them. The CDR3 coding sequence is TGTGCCAGCAGCTTGGGTGTAGGGACCAAGTATTTT. It specifies CASSLGVGTKYF.

The chain carries TRBV6-2 or TRBV6-3 and TRBJ2-3; 7 bases line up with TRBD1. The germline gives CDR1 MNHEY, CDR2 SVGEGT. The CDR3 is 17 amino acids. Unmatched junction bases numbered 18, after V lost 7 bases and J lost 5 bases. For the CDR3, the DNA is TGTGCCAGCAAAAAACCCGTAGGGGCAGGGGGTAGAGATACGCAGTATTTT. Protein sequence: CASKKPVGAGGRDTQYF.

V usage is TRBV28 and J usage is TRBJ2-1; tentatively, D is TRBD1 or TRBD2 (6 bases each). V was clipped by 6 bases and J by 0 bases, with 15 bases between them. Germline assignment: CDR1 MDHEN and CDR2 SYDVKM. The CDR3 spans 16 residues. CDR3 protein: CASRTGGPYSYNEQFF. DNA for the CDR3: TGTGCCAGCAGAACCGGGGGCCCTTACTCCTACAATGAGCAGTTCTTC.

This clonotype was seen more than once but under ten times. The chain carries TRBV9 and TRBJ1-2, with D perhaps TRBD1 (5 bases). The CDR3 contains 17 residues. CDR1 is SGDLS, CDR2 YYNGEE, per germline. The V end lost 1 base, the J end lost 0 bases, and 16 bases lay between the germline ends. CDR3 region: CASSVYQGAGPNYGYTF. CDR3 nucleotides: TGTGCCAGCAGCGTATATCAAGGGGCAGGCCCTAACTATGGCTACACCTTC.

There are a few counts of this clonotype. This rearrangement joins TRBV28 to TRBJ1-5; a weak D match, TRBD1 (5 bases). This CDR3 spans 13 amino acids. The germline V gene has CDR1 MDHEN and CDR2 SYDVKM. The CDR3 bases are TGTGCTTCCCGGGGCAGGAAAAATCAGCCCCAGCATTTT. This sequence encodes CASRGRKNQPQHF.

V and J are TRBV28 and TRBJ2-3; 10 bases fit TRBD2. With V trimmed by 3 bases and J by 4 bases, 4 bases remained unmatched. Germline V gene sequence: CDR1 MDHEN, CDR2 SYDVKM. The length of the CDR3 is 15 residues. For the CDR3, the DNA is TGTGCCAGCAGTTTTCTAGCGGGGGTCGCAGATACGCAGTATTTT. Amino acid sequence: CASSFLAGVADTQYF.